These 18 T cell receptor beta chains came from one sample sequenced in a study of T cells in Graves' hyperthyroidism and ophthalmopathy. RNA transcripts were the template for amplifying TCR beta CDR3 regions. HTBI primers were the set used in a first-round RT-PCR of the TCR CDR3. TCRdb analysed the multiplex PCR reads with MiXCR anew, one entry per CDR3 protein. This table has about 400,000 distinct CDR3 sequences, over 12% appearing once. The material sequenced was blood. These receptor sequences come from a woman in her fifties or sixties with Graves' ophthalmopathy.

J is TRBJ1-5 and V is TRBV7-8, with no clear D. Germline assignment: CDR1 SGHVS and CDR2 FQNEAQ. There are 16 residues in the CDR3. V dropped 1 base and J dropped 2 bases, with 12 bases sitting between them. The CDR3 region is CASSLEAGSGNQPQHF. For the CDR3, the DNA is TGTGCCAGCAGCTTAGAGGCTGGCAGCGGCAATCAGCCCCAGCATTTT.

This chain links TRBV7-2 with TRBJ2-7; D uncertain. Trimming removed 5 bases at V and 1 base at J, with 15 bases between. There are 15 residues in the CDR3. Germline CDR1 SGHTA, CDR2 FQGNSA. The CDR3, as DNA: TGTGCCAGCAGCCGTACTCCGGGTCCTTCCTACGAGCAGTACTTC. Its protein product is CASSRTPGPSYEQYF.

This chain connects TRBV4-1 to TRBJ2-2, with D perhaps matching TRBD2 (6 bases). This CDR3 has 16 amino acids. V lost 2 bases to trimming and J lost 7 bases, with 17 bases between them. CDR1 and CDR2 (germline): MGHRA, YSYEKL. As DNA, the CDR3 is TGCGCCAGCAGCCAAACACCCCATTCGGAGGGCGGGGAGCTGTTTTTT. Its translation: CASSQTPHSEGGELFF.

This clonotype was seen many times. J is TRBJ2-1 and V is TRBV27; either TRBD1 or TRBD2 may supply D (5 bases each). The V end was cut by 8 bases, the J end by 6 bases, with 20 bases between. CDR3 length: 15 amino acids. Germline assignment: CDR1 MNHEY and CDR2 SMNVEV (reference sequence). The CDR3 sequence: CASSRTGDGGNEQFF. The CDR3 nucleotides read TGTGCCAGCTCCCGAACCGGGGACGGAGGCAATGAGCAGTTCTTC.

This clonotype was seen at least ten times. The junction departs from the called germline gene at one end, perhaps through a read error. The V and J genes are TRBV10-3 and TRBJ1-2, with a weak D call TRBD1 (5 bases). The CDR3 consists of 13 residues. Germline CDR1 reads ENHRY; CDR2 reads SYGVKD. CDR3 nucleotide sequence: TGTGCCATCAGTGAGGCAGGGAACTGTGGCTACACCTTC. Encoded protein: CAISEAGNCGYTF.

On this clonotype: Since a much larger clone is just one base distant, this may be a read error. The chain carries TRBV2 and TRBJ1-4, with no clear D. The CDR3 extends over 16 amino acids. Germline CDR1 reads SNHLY; CDR2 reads FYNNEI. In DNA, the CDR3 is TGTGCCGGCAGTGAAAGACCCCAACCCCGAGCGGAAAAACTGTTTTTT. This sequence encodes CAGSERPQPRAEKLFF.

This clonotype has just a few counts. This rearrangement joins TRBV29-1 to TRBJ1-2; tentative D call: TRBD1 (6 bases). Germline CDR1 SQVTM, CDR2 ANQGSEA. CDR3 length equals 12 residues. The V end lost 7 bases, the J end lost 8 bases, and 17 bases lay between the germline ends. The CDR3, as DNA: TGCAGCGCTCTACAGGGTTCTAAGGGCTACACCTTC. Protein sequence: CSALQGSKGYTF.

This clonotype was seen ten or more times. The V gene is TRBV7-2, the J gene TRBJ2-1; a possible D gene is TRBD2 (5 bases). V dropped 2 bases and J dropped 6 bases, with 11 bases sitting between them. The CDR3 runs to 14 residues. Germline V gene data show CDR1 as SGHTA and CDR2 as FQGNSA. The CDR3, as DNA: TGTGCCAGCAGCTTAACTAGAATGGTCAATGAGCAGTTCTTC. This translates into CASSLTRMVNEQFF.

This clonotype was seen at least ten times. The chain combines TRBV5-1 with TRBJ2-3, with TRBD2 matching 8 bases. This CDR3 spans 16 amino acids. Germline loops: CDR1 SGHRS, CDR2 YFSETQ. With V trimmed by 1 base and J by 2 bases, 6 bases remained unmatched. DNA for the CDR3: TGCGCCAGCAGCTTGTCTCTAGCGGGTTACACAGATACGCAGTATTTT. Amino acid sequence: CASSLSLAGYTDTQYF.

This clonotype turned up a few times. The rearrangement uses TRBV30 and TRBJ2-2; tentative D call: TRBD1 (5 bases). There are 13 residues in the CDR3. V dropped 3 bases and J dropped 5 bases, with 10 bases sitting between them. Germline CDR1 and CDR2: GTSNPN and SVGIG (reference sequence). The DNA of the CDR3 is TGTGCCTGGAGCTGGGGCCGAACCGGGGAGCTGTTTTTT. It yields the protein CAWSWGRTGELFF.

The sample holds many counts of this clonotype. This chain uses TRBV2 with TRBJ1-1; D might be TRBD1 (6 bases). The ends were cut back, 6 bases at V and 2 bases at J, with 10 bases in the middle. The CDR3 length is 13 residues. Germline CDR1 and CDR2: SNHLY and FYNNEI. The CDR3 reads CASREDSNTEAFF. CDR3 nucleotide sequence: TGTGCCAGCAGAGAGGACAGTAACACTGAAGCTTTCTTT.

This clonotype was picked up a small number of times. V and J are TRBV19 and TRBJ2-4; 8 bases agree with TRBD2. The germline gives CDR1 LNHDA, CDR2 SQIVND (reference sequence). Trimming at V came to 8 bases and at J to 6 bases, leaving 9 bases not matched to a gene. This CDR3 has 14 amino acids. CDR3 region: CASAKREPSNIQYF. The CDR3 DNA sequence: TGTGCCAGTGCGAAGCGGGAGCCCTCAAACATTCAGTACTTC.

The sample holds many counts of this clonotype. This chain connects TRBV20-1 to TRBJ2-1; 14 nucleotides line up with TRBD2. V was pared by 0 bases and J by 9 bases, with 10 bases of the junction left unmatched. CDR1 DFQATT and CDR2 SNEGSKA come from the germline V gene (reference sequence). The CDR3 spans 17 residues. This chain's CDR3 is CSARDSGTSGSVGEQFF. CDR3 DNA sequence: TGCAGTGCTAGAGATTCCGGGACTAGCGGGAGTGTTGGTGAGCAGTTCTTC.

At least ten counts were recorded for this clonotype. The chain employs TRBV7-9 and TRBJ2-3, with D perhaps TRBD1 (6 bases). V lost 5 bases and J 4 bases, leaving 13 bases between the germline ends. This CDR3 comprises 14 residues. The germline V gene has CDR1 SEHNR and CDR2 FQNEAQ (reference sequence). This CDR3 reads CASSPDSMSDTQYF. As DNA, the CDR3 is TGTGCCAGCAGCCCGGACAGTATGTCAGATACGCAGTATTTT.

This clonotype was seen at least ten times. The genes are TRBV7-8 and TRBJ2-3; D remains unclear. V was clipped by 2 bases and J by 2 bases, with 5 bases between them. The CDR3 length is 13 residues. CDR1 is SGHVS, CDR2 FQNEAQ, per germline. The CDR3 DNA sequence: TGTGCCAGCAGCTTACTACTCACAGATACGCAGTATTTT. As protein: CASSLLLTDTQYF. Based on the CDR3 plus reference TRBV7-8 and TRBJ2-3, the full variable domain is GAGVSQSPRYKVAKRGQDVALRCDPISGHVSLFWYQQALGQGPEFLTYFQNEAQLDKSGLPSDRFFAERPEGSVSTLKIQRTQQEDSAVYLCASSLLLTDTQYFGPGTRLTVL.

This clonotype was observed at least ten times. This chain joins TRBV27 and TRBJ2-1; TRBD2 agrees at 9 bases. Germline V lookup: CDR1 MNHEY, CDR2 SMNVEV (reference sequence). The CDR3 totals 16 residues. After removal of 9 bases from V and 1 base from J, the junction contained 10 bases not matched to a gene. The CDR3 sequence is CARTSGSGRSYNEQFF. CDR3 nucleotides: TGTGCCAGGACCTCGGGCAGCGGGAGGTCCTACAATGAGCAGTTCTTC.

This sequence joins TRBV15 and TRBJ2-2; D not resolved. This CDR3 spans 17 amino acids. The germline V and J ends were trimmed by 0 bases and 4 bases, with 15 bases remaining between them. Germline CDR1 LNHNV, CDR2 YYDKDF (reference sequence). This CDR3 reads CATSRDGAASSTGELFF. CDR3 DNA sequence: TGTGCCACCAGCAGAGATGGTGCGGCCTCGAGCACCGGGGAGCTGTTTTTT.

This chain uses TRBV12-3 or TRBV12-4 with TRBJ2-5; D ambiguous. Trimming removed 2 bases from V and 1 base from J, with 11 bases in between. This CDR3 spans 15 amino acids. CDR3 bases: TGTGCCAGCAGTTTAAGCGCGGACCCCCAAGAGACCCAGTACTTC. It yields the protein CASSLSADPQETQYF.